This T cell receptor (beta chain) was sequenced during a study of PD-1 blockade in classical Hodgkin lymphoma. Study conclusions and caveats: The baseline diversity of complete responders showed similarity to that of newly diagnosed patients. Exclusion removed patients who began nivolumab under 1 year after ASCT.

Each patient's relapse followed autologous stem cell transplantation, and brentuximab vedotin exposure varied. Turning to this clone: As yet, its antigen is unknown.

Method: immunoSEQ multiplex PCR; TCRdb's copy keeps in-frame clones and lacks some. The data show 45,000 to 55,000 clones, with around 73% seen just once and less than 15% held by the top ten. Germline V gene lookup returns CDR1 GTSNPN and CDR2 SVGIG (reference sequence). V was trimmed by 1 base and J by 6 bases, leaving 7 bases between them. CDR3 size: 13 residues. The sample consisted of peripheral blood mononuclear cells (PBMCs), taken before the second cycle of nivolumab. The TCR originated in a human donor with classical Hodgkin lymphoma. This chain links TRBV30 with TRBJ1-6; D might be TRBD1 (6 bases). CDR3 DNA: TGTGCCTGGAGTGCGGACAGTAATTCACCCCTCCACTTT. Protein sequence: CAWSADSNSPLHF.